Listed here are 15 T cell receptor beta chains from one sample, sequenced in a study of technical replicates of blood from a few donors. Assay: immunoSEQ multiplex PCR; the TCRdb copy retains only in-frame clones and omits some. This table has 79,000 or so clones, 90% to 95% appearing once. Sample: T cells isolated from PBMCs. Source of these receptors: a human donor in good health.

The rearrangement joins TRBV2 to TRBJ1-1, with 9 positions matching TRBD1. Germline trimming cut 4 bases from V and 0 bases from J; bases unmatched to any gene: 6. CDR1 is SNHLY and CDR2 is FYNNEI in the germline V gene. This CDR3 contains 16 residues. This chain's CDR3 is CASSGDRGIMNTEAFF. Written as DNA, the CDR3 is TGTGCCAGCAGTGGAGACAGGGGGATCATGAACACTGAAGCTTTCTTT.

V gene TRBV7-2 combines with J gene TRBJ2-1; 13 nucleotides line up with TRBD2. The CDR3 sequence is 16 residues long. Germline V lookup: CDR1 SGHTA, CDR2 FQGNSA. J lost 3 bases, V lost 3 bases, and 2 bases had no gene match. CDR3 bases: TGTGCCAGCAGCTTGGGACTAGCGGGACTCTACAATGAGCAGTTCTTC. As protein: CASSLGLAGLYNEQFF.

This clone has a single count. The V gene is TRBV6-4, the J gene TRBJ2-1, with 15 bases fitting TRBD2. The junction had 1 base not matched to a gene; V was cut back by 0 bases and J by 1 base. Germline V CDR1 and CDR2: MRHNA, SNTAGT. The CDR3 totals 18 residues. In DNA, the CDR3 is TGTGCCAGCAGTGACTCAGGACTAGCGGGAGGGTCCTACAATGAGCAGTTCTTC. This encodes CASSDSGLAGGSYNEQFF.

The chain carries TRBV6-4 and TRBJ2-2; D possibly corresponds to TRBD2 (5 bases). This CDR3 is 14 amino acids long. V was pared by 6 bases and J by 1 base, with 9 bases between. Germline CDR1 is MRHNA and CDR2 is SNTAGT. Written as DNA, the CDR3 is TGTGCCAGCAGAGGACTCGAGAACACCGGGGAGCTGTTTTTT. Protein product: CASRGLENTGELFF.

This clone has a single count. CDR3 DNA sequence: TGTGCCAGCAGCTTGGGACTTGCCCAAGGCTACACCTTC. Protein: CASSLGLAQGYTF. V usage is TRBV5-5 and J usage is TRBJ1-2; D is ambiguous. V was trimmed by 0 bases and J by 8 bases, leaving 11 bases between them. Germline CDR1 reads SGHKS; CDR2 reads YYEKEE (reference sequence). The CDR3 is 13 amino acids.

The chain joins TRBV30 to TRBJ1-4, with 9 positions matching TRBD1. This CDR3 is 15 amino acids long. From germline, CDR1 is GTSNPN and CDR2 SVGIG (reference sequence). Losses at the gene ends were 4 bases for V and 4 bases for J; bases not matched to a gene: 7. CDR3 sequence: CAWTSGTGNNEKLFF. As DNA, the CDR3 is TGTGCCTGGACATCCGGGACAGGGAATAATGAAAAACTGTTTTTT.

The chain uses TRBV9 and TRBJ1-2; 10 bases map to TRBD1. Germline CDR1 SGDLS, CDR2 YYNGEE. V was pared by 5 bases and J by 7 bases, with 11 bases of the junction left unmatched. CDR3 size: 15 residues. The CDR3 loop is CASSKLTDRGLGYTF. In DNA form, the CDR3 reads TGTGCCAGCAGTAAACTTACCGACAGGGGGCTTGGCTACACCTTC.

This clone was recorded only once. This chain uses TRBV11-3 with TRBJ2-7, with 7 positions matching TRBD1. This CDR3 spans 14 amino acids. Germline V gene lookup returns CDR1 SGHNT and CDR2 YENEEA. J was trimmed by 4 bases and V by 5 bases; bases with no gene match: 8. The CDR3, as DNA: TGTGCCAGCAGCACTGGACAGGATCCTTACGAGCAGTACTTC. This translates into CASSTGQDPYEQYF.

The CDR3 region has the DNA TGTGCCAGCAGTTTATATGTCCGGGGGGATCAGCAGTACTTC. It encodes CASSLYVRGDQQYF. V usage is TRBV28 and J usage is TRBJ2-7, with 7 bases identical to TRBD2. There are 14 residues in the CDR3. J gave up 8 bases and V 1 base, and 8 bases lay outside the gene matches. Germline CDR1 reads MDHEN; CDR2 reads SYDVKM.

The gene calls are TRBV7-2 and TRBJ2-1; 8 nucleotides line up with TRBD2. The germline gives CDR1 SGHTA, CDR2 FQGNSA. This CDR3 is built from 15 residues. V dropped 1 base and J dropped 9; count of bases not matched to a gene: 8. This chain's CDR3 is CASSLGPGGPTEQFF. The DNA for the CDR3 is TGTGCCAGCAGCTTAGGTCCGGGAGGGCCGACTGAGCAGTTCTTC.

The chain links TRBV19 to TRBJ2-5, with TRBD1 identical over 8 bases. Looked up from germline, CDR1 is LNHDA and CDR2 is SQIVND (reference sequence). V dropped 9 bases and J dropped 2; count of bases not matched to a gene: 5. The CDR3 totals 13 residues. The CDR3 region is CASQDRGQETQYF. For the CDR3, the DNA is TGTGCCAGCCAAGACAGGGGTCAAGAGACCCAGTACTTC.

V usage is TRBV4-2 and J usage is TRBJ2-4, with D possibly TRBD2 on 5 matching bases. The CDR3 extends over 15 amino acids. Trimming left V 6 bases short and J 1 base short, with 13 bases between. Germline loops: CDR1 LGHNA, CDR2 YNFKEQ. The CDR3 nucleotides read TGTGCCAGCAGTCTTTCGTGGGAGGCCAAAAACATTCAGTACTTC. As protein: CASSLSWEAKNIQYF.

The chain combines TRBV7-6 with TRBJ2-5; no firm D call. Trimming took off 1 base at V and 1 base at J, with 7 bases between the two ends. The CDR3 sequence is 14 residues long. Looked up from germline, CDR1 is SGHVS and CDR2 is FNYEAQ. CDR3: CASSLVFLQETQYF. The CDR3 coding sequence is TGTGCCAGCAGCTTAGTTTTCCTCCAAGAGACCCAGTACTTC.

This chain uses TRBV4-1 with TRBJ2-3, with D maybe TRBD2 (6 bases). With 5 bases removed from V and 10 bases from J, the gap between germline ends came to 22 bases. Germline lookup yields CDR1 MGHRA and CDR2 YSYEKL. The CDR3 length is 15 residues. The CDR3 sequence is CASSTRRGLEHAQYF. CDR3 DNA: TGCGCCAGCAGCACCCGGAGGGGCTTAGAACACGCGCAGTATTTT.

This rearrangement joins TRBV13 to TRBJ2-7, with D maybe TRBD2 (5 bases). Trimming removed 7 bases at V and 4 bases at J, with 14 bases between. Germline V gene data show CDR1 as PRHDT and CDR2 as FYEKMQ (reference sequence). The length of the CDR3 is 13 residues. CDR3 coding DNA: TGTGCCAGCATGGTAGAGCGGAGTTACGAGCAGTACTTC. It codes for CASMVERSYEQYF.